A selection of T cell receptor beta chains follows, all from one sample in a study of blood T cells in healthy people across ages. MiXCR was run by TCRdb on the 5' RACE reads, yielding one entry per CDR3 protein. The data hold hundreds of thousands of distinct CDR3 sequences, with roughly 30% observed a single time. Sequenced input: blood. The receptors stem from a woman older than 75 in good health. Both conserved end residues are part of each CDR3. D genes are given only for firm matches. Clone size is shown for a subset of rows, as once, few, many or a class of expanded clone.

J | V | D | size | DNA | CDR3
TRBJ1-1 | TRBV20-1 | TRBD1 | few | TGCAGTGCAAAGACAGGGGCGAACACTGAAGCTTTCTTT | CSAKTGANTEAFF
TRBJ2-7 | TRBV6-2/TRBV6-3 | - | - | TGTGCCAGCAGTTCGGGGATCAGCGGCCGAATCTCCTACGAGCAGTACTTC | CASSSGISGRISYEQYF
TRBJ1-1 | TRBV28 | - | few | TGTGCCAGCAGTTTACCCTACGGGGGTACTGAAGCTTTCTTT | CASSLPYGGTEAFF
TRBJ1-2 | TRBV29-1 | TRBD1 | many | TGCAGCGATCTACCAACAGGGGGCAACTATGGCTACACCTTC | CSDLPTGGNYGYTF
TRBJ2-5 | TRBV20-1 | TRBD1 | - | TGCAGTGCTAAAAAGACAGGGTTCAATGAGCAGTACTTC | CSAKKTGFNEQYF
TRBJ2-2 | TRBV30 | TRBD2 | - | TGTGCCTGGAGGGTCGGGGGGGGAAACGGGGAGCTGTTTTTT | CAWRVGGGNGELFF
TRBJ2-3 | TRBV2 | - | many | TGTGCCAGCAGTGTCAGGGTTTTCACAGATACGCAGTATTTT | CASSVRVFTDTQYF
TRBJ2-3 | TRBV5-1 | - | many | TGCGCCAGCAGCTTGGATACAGATCGCACAGATACGCAGTATTTT | CASSLDTDRTDTQYF
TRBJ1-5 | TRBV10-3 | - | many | TGTGCCATCAGTGAGAGGACGGGTGATCAGCCCCAGCATTTT | CAISERTGDQPQHF
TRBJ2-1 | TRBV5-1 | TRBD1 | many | TGCGCCAGCAGCTTCTGGACAGGGGTAAAAAATGAGCAGTTCTTC | CASSFWTGVKNEQFF
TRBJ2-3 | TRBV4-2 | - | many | TGTGCCAGCAGCCCTTGGACTGAGGGAGATACGCAGTATTTT | CASSPWTEGDTQYF
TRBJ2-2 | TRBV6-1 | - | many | TGTGCCAGCGAGGGACTCCTCTACACCGGGGAGCTGTTTTTT | CASEGLLYTGELFF
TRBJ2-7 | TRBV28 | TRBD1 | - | TGTGCCAGCAGCGGGTTTTCGAGACAGGGGTCTTCAGAGCAGTACTTC | CASSGFSRQGSSEQYF
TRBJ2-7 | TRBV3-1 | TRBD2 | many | TGTGCCAGCAGCCATGCCCCTAGCGGGGCGCACGAGCAGTACTTC | CASSHAPSGAHEQYF
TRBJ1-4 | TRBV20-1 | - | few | TGCAGTGCTATCCAAGCAAACAGTGAAAAACTGTTTTTT | CSAIQANSEKLFF
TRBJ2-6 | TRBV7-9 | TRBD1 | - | TGTGCCAGCAGGCCTGACAGGGCAGGGGTCACTGGGGCCAACGTCCTGACTTTC | CASRPDRAGVTGANVLTF
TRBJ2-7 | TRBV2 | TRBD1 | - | TGTGCCAGCGCAAGGGACAGCCCCTACGAGCAGTACTTC | CASARDSPYEQYF